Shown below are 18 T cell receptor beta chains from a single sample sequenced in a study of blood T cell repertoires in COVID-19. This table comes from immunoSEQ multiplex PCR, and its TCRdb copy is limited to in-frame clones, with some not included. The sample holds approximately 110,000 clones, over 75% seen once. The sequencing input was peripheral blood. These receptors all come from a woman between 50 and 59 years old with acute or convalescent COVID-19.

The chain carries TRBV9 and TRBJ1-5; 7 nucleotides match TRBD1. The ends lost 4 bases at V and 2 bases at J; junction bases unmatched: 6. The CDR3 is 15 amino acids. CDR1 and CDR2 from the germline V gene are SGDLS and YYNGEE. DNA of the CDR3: TGTGCCAGCAGCCCCAACACAGGGGGCAATCAGCCCCAGCATTTT. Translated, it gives CASSPNTGGNQPQHF.

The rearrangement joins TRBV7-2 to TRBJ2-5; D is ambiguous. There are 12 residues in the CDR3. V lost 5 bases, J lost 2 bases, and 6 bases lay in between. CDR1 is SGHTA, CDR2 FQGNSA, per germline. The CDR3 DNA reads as TGTGCCAGCAGCCCTCTTCAAGAGACCCAGTACTTC. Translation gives CASSPLQETQYF.

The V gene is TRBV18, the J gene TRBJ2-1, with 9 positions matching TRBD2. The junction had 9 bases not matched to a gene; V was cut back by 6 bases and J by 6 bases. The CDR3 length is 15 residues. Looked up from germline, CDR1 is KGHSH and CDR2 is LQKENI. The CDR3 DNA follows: TGTGCCAGCTCTCCCGATGATAGCGGGGGCAATGAGCAGTTCTTC. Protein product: CASSPDDSGGNEQFF.

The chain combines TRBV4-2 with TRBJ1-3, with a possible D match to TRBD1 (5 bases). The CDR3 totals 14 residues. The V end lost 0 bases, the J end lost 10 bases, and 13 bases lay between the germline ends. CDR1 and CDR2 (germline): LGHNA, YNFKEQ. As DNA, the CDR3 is TGTGCCAGCAGCCAAGATGTGGGGCAAAGGACCATATATTTT. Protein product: CASSQDVGQRTIYF.

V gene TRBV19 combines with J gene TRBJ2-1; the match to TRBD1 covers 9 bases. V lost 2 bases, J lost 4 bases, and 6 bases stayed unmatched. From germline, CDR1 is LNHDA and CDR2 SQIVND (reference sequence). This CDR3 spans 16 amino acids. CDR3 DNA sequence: TGTGCCAGTAGTATATCCGGGGACAGGGAATACAATGAGCAGTTCTTC. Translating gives CASSISGDREYNEQFF.

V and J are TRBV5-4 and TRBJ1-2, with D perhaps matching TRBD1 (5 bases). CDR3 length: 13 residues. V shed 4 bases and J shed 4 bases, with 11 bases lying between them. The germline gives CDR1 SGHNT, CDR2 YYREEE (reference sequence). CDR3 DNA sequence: TGTGCCAGCAGCGCGGACAAGACCTATGGCTACACCTTC. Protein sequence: CASSADKTYGYTF.

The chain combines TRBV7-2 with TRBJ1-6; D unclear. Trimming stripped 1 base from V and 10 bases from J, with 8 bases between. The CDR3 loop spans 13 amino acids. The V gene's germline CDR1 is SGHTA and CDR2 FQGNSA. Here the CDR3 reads CASSLELQSPLHF. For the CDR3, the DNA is TGTGCCAGCAGCTTAGAATTGCAGTCACCCCTCCACTTT.

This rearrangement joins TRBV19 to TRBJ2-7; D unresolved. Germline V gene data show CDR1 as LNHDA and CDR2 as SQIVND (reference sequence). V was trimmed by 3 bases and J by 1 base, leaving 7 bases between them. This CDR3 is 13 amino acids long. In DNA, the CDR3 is TGTGCCAGTAGTATGGAGCCTTCCTACGAGCAGTACTTC. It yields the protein CASSMEPSYEQYF.

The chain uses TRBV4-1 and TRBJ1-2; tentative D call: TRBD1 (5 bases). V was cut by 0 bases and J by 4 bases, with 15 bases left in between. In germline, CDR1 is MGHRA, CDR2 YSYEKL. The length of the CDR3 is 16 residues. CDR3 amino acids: CASSQEPRGAGYGYTF. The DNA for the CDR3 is TGCGCCAGCAGCCAAGAGCCCCGTGGGGCAGGCTATGGCTACACCTTC.

The CDR3 nucleotides are TGTGCCAGCTCACCGTTAGCCCCGGGATGGGACACTGAAGCTTTCTTT. Residues: CASSPLAPGWDTEAFF. The chain joins TRBV18 to TRBJ1-1; no definite D call. Trimming took 3 bases from V and 3 from J, leaving 17 bases between them. Per the germline V gene, CDR1 is KGHSH and CDR2 is LQKENI. The CDR3 sequence is 16 residues long.

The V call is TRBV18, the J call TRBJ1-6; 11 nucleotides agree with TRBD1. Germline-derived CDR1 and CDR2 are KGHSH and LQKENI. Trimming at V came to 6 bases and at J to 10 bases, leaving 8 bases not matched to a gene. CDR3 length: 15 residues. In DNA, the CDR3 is TGTGCCAGCTCCCCTCGGGGACAGGGGGTCTCACCCCTCCACTTT. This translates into CASSPRGQGVSPLHF.

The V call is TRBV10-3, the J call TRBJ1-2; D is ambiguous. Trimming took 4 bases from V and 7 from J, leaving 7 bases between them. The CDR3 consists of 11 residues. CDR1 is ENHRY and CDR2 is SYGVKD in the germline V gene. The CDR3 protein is CAISGVGGYTF. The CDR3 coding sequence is TGTGCCATCAGTGGAGTTGGTGGCTACACCTTC.

CDR3 protein: CASSLPSGGVAGETQYF. The DNA of the CDR3 is TGTGCCAGCAGCTTACCTAGCGGGGGGGTAGCGGGAGAGACCCAGTACTTC. The rearrangement joins TRBV7-8 to TRBJ2-5, with TRBD2 identical over 12 bases. From germline, CDR1 is SGHVS and CDR2 FQNEAQ. V lost 2 bases, J lost 4 bases, and 8 bases stayed unmatched. The CDR3 is 17 amino acids.

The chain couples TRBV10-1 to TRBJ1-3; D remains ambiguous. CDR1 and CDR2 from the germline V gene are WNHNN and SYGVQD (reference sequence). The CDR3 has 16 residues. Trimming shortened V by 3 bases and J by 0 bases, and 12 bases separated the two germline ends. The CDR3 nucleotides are TGCGCCAGCAGTGATGTTGTCGGTGCCTCTGGAAACACCATATATTTT. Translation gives CASSDVVGASGNTIYF.

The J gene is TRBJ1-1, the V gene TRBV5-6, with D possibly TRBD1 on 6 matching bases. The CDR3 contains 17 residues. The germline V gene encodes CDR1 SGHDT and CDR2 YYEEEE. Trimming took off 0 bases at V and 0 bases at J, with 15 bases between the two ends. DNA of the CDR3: TGTGCCAGCAGCTTGGGCGGGGGCCTGGATCTGAACACTGAAGCTTTCTTT. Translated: CASSLGGGLDLNTEAFF.

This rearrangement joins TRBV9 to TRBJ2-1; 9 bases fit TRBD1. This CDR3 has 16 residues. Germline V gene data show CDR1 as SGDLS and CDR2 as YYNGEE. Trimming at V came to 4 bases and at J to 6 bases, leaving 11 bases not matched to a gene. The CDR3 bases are TGTGCCAGCAGCCCTAGTCCCGGGACAGGGTCCAATGAGCAGTTCTTC. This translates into CASSPSPGTGSNEQFF.

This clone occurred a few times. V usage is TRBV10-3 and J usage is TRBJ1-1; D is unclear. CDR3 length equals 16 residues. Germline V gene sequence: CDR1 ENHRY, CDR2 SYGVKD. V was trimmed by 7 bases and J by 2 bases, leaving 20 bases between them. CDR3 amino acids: CAIMRSPFVSNTEAFF. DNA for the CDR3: TGTGCCATCATGCGGTCCCCTTTTGTCAGTAACACTGAAGCTTTCTTT.

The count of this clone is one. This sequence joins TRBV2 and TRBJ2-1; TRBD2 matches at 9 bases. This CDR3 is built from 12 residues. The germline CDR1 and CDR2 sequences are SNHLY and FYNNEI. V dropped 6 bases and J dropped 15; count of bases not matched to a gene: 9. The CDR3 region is CASRGVSGGWFF. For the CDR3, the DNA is TGTGCCAGCAGGGGTGTTAGCGGGGGCTGGTTCTTC.